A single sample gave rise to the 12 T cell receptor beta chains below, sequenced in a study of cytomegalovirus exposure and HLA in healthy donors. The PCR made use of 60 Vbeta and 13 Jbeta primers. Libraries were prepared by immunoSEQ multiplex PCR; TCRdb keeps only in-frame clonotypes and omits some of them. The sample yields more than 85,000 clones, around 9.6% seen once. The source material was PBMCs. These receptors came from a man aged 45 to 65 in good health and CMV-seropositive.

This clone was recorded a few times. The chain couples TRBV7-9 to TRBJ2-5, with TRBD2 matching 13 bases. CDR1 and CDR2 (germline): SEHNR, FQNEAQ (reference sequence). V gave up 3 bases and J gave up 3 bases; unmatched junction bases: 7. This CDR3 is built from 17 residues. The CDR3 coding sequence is TGTGCCAGCAGCTTCAGGGGACTAGCGGGGCCTAAAGAGACCCAGTACTTC. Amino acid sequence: CASSFRGLAGPKETQYF.

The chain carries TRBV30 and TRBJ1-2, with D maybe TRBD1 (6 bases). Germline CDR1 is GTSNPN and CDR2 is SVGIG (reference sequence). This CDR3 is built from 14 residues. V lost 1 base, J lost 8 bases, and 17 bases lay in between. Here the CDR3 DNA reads TGTGCCTGGAGTGAGACGTTTACAGGGATAGGCTACACCTTC. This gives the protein CAWSETFTGIGYTF.

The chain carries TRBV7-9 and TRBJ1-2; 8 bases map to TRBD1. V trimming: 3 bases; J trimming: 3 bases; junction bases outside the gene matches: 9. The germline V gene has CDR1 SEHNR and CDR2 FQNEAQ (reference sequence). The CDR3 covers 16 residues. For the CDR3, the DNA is TGTGCCAGCAGCTTGCAGGGGGCTTTCGTTCACTATGGCTACACCTTC. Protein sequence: CASSLQGAFVHYGYTF.

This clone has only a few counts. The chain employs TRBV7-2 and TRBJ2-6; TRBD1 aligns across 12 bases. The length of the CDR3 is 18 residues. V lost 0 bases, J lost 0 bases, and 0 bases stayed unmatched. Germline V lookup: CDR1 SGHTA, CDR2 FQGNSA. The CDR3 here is CASSLAGQGASGANVLTF. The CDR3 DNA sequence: TGTGCCAGCAGCTTAGCGGGACAGGGGGCCTCTGGGGCCAACGTCCTGACTTTC. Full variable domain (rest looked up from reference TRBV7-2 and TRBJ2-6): GAGVSQSPSNKVTEKGKDVELRCDPISGHTALYWYRQSLGQGLEFLIYFQGNSAPDKSGLPSDRFSAERTGGSVSTLTIQRTQQEDSAVYLCASSLAGQGASGANVLTFGAGSRLTVL.

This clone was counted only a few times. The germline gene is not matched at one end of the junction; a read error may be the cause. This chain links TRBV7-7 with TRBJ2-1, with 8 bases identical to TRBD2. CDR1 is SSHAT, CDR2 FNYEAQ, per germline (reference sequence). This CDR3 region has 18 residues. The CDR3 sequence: CASSSGGRYPSSYNEQFF. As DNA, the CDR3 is TGTGCTAGCAGCTCCGGCGGGAGGTACCCTAGCTCCTACAATGAGCAGTTCTTC.

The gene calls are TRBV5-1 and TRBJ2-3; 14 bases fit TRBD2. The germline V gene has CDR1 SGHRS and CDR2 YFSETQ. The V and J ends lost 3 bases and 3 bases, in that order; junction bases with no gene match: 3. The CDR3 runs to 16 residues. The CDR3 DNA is TGCGCCAGCAGCTGGCGACTAGCGGGAGGGACAGATACGCAGTATTTT. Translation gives CASSWRLAGGTDTQYF. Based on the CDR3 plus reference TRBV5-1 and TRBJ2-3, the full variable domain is KAGVTQTPRYLIKTRGQQVTLSCSPISGHRSVSWYQQTPGQGLQFLFEYFSETQRNKGNFPGRFSGRQFSNSRSEMNVSTLELGDSALYLCASSWRLAGGTDTQYFGPGTRLTVL.

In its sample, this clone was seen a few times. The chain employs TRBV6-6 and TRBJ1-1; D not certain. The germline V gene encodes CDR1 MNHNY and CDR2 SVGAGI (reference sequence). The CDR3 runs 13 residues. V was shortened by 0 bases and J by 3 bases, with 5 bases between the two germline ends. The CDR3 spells CASSYSPDTEAFF. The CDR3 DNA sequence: TGTGCCAGCAGTTACTCCCCGGACACTGAAGCTTTCTTT.

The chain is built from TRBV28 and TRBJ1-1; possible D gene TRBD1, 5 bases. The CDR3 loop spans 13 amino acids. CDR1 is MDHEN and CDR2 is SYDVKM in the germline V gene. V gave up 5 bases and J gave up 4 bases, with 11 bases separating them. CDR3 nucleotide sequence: TGTGCCAGCAGTCCCTCGGGGGGCACTGAAGCTTTCTTT. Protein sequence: CASSPSGGTEAFF.

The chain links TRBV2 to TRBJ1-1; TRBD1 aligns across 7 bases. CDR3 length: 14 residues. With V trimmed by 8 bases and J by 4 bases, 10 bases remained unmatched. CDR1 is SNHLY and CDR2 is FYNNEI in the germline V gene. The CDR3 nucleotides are TGTGCCAGCTACTCCTCCAGGGGGAGCACTGAAGCTTTCTTT. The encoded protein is CASYSSRGSTEAFF. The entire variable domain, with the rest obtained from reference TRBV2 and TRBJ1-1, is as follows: EPEVTQTPSHQVTQMGQEVILRCVPISNHLYFYWYRQILGQKVEFLVSFYNNEISEKSEIFDDQFSVERPDGSNFTLKIRSTKLEDSAMYFCASYSSRGSTEAFFGQGTRLTVV.

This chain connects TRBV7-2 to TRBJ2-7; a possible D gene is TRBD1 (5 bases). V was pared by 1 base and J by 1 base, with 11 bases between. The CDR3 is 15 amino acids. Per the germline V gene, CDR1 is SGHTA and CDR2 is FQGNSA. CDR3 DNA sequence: TGTGCCAGCAGCTTAGGGTTGACAGCATCCTACGAGCAGTACTTC. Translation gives CASSLGLTASYEQYF.

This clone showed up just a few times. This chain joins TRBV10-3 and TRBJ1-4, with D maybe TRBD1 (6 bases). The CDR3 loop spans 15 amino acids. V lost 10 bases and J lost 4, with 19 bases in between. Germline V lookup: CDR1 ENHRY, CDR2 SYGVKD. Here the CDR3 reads CATRTADRNNEKLFF. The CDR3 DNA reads TGTGCCACGAGGACAGCCGACAGAAATAATGAAAAACTGTTTTTT.

The DNA of the CDR3 is TGTGCCAGCAGTCGCAGGGGGGCTTACACTGAAGCTTTCTTT. Translation: CASSRRGAYTEAFF. The chain recombines TRBV28 with TRBJ1-1; 7 bases align to TRBD1. The CDR3 extends over 14 amino acids. V dropped 5 bases and J dropped 3; count of bases not matched to a gene: 6. The germline gives CDR1 MDHEN, CDR2 SYDVKM.